The 17 T cell receptor beta chains below were found in one sample sequenced in a study of CD8 T cells in ankylosing spondylitis. TCRdb itself ran the 5' RACE reads through MiXCR, one entry per CDR3 protein. Here the sample spans some 200,000 distinct CDR3 sequences, roughly 13% being singletons. The sequencing sample was made of blood, either unsorted or a sorted T cell fraction (not recorded which). The receptors shown here come from a male donor with ankylosing spondylitis or in good health (not recorded which).

V gene TRBV7-2 combines with J gene TRBJ1-1; 7 nucleotides line up with TRBD1. Germline V gene data show CDR1 as SGHTA and CDR2 as FQGNSA. The CDR3 totals 15 residues. J was trimmed by 1 base and V by 5 bases; bases with no gene match: 7. In nucleotides, the CDR3 is TGTGCCAGCAGCGACCGGACAGGTTGGAACACTGAAGCTTTCTTT. It yields the protein CASSDRTGWNTEAFF.

V gene TRBV7-8 combines with J gene TRBJ2-7; 7 bases line up with TRBD1. V lost 5 bases and J lost 0; bases outside the gene matches: 7. The length of the CDR3 is 15 residues. Germline V lookup: CDR1 SGHVS, CDR2 FQNEAQ. The CDR3 spells CASSQDRASSYEQYF. The CDR3 DNA reads TGTGCCAGCAGCCAAGACAGGGCTAGCTCCTACGAGCAGTACTTC.

The chain combines TRBV11-2 with TRBJ2-2; D possibly corresponds to TRBD2 (5 bases). This CDR3 has 13 amino acids. Per germline, CDR1 SGHAT and CDR2 FQNNGV. Deletions cut 5 bases from V and 7 bases from J, with 11 bases between. CDR3 bases: TGTGCCAGCAGCCCCGTTGGGAGCGGGGAGCTGTTTTTT. This sequence encodes CASSPVGSGELFF.

The chain is built from TRBV25-1 and TRBJ2-1; maybe TRBD1 (5 bases). CDR1 is MGHDK, CDR2 SYGVNS, per germline. There are 13 residues in the CDR3. The V end lost 5 bases, the J end lost 5 bases, and 10 bases lay between the germline ends. The CDR3 DNA sequence: TGTGCCAGCAGTCTGGACAAGGACAATGAGCAGTTCTTC. Translation gives CASSLDKDNEQFF.

This clonotype was observed a handful of times. V gene TRBV7-8 combines with J gene TRBJ2-2, with 11 bases aligning to TRBD2. This CDR3 region has 20 residues. Germline V gene sequence: CDR1 SGHVS, CDR2 FQNEAQ. With V trimmed by 5 bases and J by 0 bases, 14 bases remained unmatched. CDR3 loop: CASSTFPGLAEITNTGELFF. In nucleotides, the CDR3 is TGTGCCAGCAGCACCTTTCCGGGACTAGCGGAGATAACGAACACCGGGGAGCTGTTTTTT.

This clonotype was detected many times. The V gene is TRBV12-5, the J gene TRBJ1-1; D remains unclear. Germline-derived CDR1 and CDR2 are LGHNT and FRNRAP. The CDR3 is 12 amino acids. V lost 3 bases, J lost 8 bases, and 10 bases lay in between. The CDR3 sequence: CASGFAGGEAFF. In DNA form, the CDR3 reads TGTGCTAGTGGTTTCGCCGGTGGGGAAGCTTTCTTT.

This clonotype was counted a single time. V is TRBV6-1 and J is TRBJ2-1, with 10 nucleotides matching TRBD2. Trimming removed 5 bases from V and 7 bases from J; junction bases left unmatched: 8. The germline gives CDR1 MNHNS, CDR2 SASEGT. CDR3 length: 15 amino acids. This CDR3 reads CASSPSGGAGNEQFF. Written as DNA, the CDR3 is TGTGCCAGCAGTCCAAGCGGGGGGGCCGGGAATGAGCAGTTCTTC.

The rearrangement links TRBV7-9 to TRBJ1-1; D not resolved. This CDR3 region has 13 residues. Trimming removed 5 bases from V and 8 bases from J, with 15 bases in between. Germline V gene data show CDR1 as SEHNR and CDR2 as FQNEAQ (reference sequence). The CDR3 sequence: CASSRSGLLEAFF. As DNA, the CDR3 is TGTGCCAGCAGCCGATCTGGACTGTTGGAAGCTTTCTTT.

This clonotype was counted ten times or more. The chain uses TRBV3-1 and TRBJ2-7, with 8 nucleotides matching TRBD1. This CDR3 is built from 14 residues. Germline trimming cut 1 base from V and 2 bases from J; bases unmatched to any gene: 1. CDR1 and CDR2 (germline): LGHDT, YNNKEL (reference sequence). The CDR3 reads CASSQGTGPYEQYF. CDR3 nucleotide sequence: TGTGCCAGCAGCCAAGGGACAGGGCCCTACGAGCAGTACTTC.

This clonotype was seen more than once but under ten times. The V and J genes are TRBV3-1 and TRBJ2-2; D is uncertain. This CDR3 has 13 amino acids. The V gene lost 3 bases and the J gene lost 6 bases, with 8 bases spanning the gap. From germline, CDR1 is LGHDT and CDR2 YNNKEL (reference sequence). CDR3 sequence: CASSHLWSGELFF. CDR3 DNA sequence: TGTGCCAGCAGCCACCTTTGGTCCGGGGAGCTGTTTTTT.

This clonotype was picked up a small number of times. The chain joins TRBV13 to TRBJ2-7; no definite D call. Germline values: CDR1 PRHDT, CDR2 FYEKMQ (reference sequence). Trimming stripped 5 bases from V and 0 bases from J, with 11 bases between. This CDR3 spans 14 amino acids. As DNA, the CDR3 is TGTGCCAGCAGCCGGCGGTCCAGCTCCTACGAGCAGTACTTC. It specifies CASSRRSSSYEQYF.

This clonotype appeared many times. The chain combines TRBV15 with TRBJ2-5; 7 bases are shared with TRBD2. CDR3 length: 14 amino acids. Looked up from germline, CDR1 is LNHNV and CDR2 is YYDKDF (reference sequence). Trimming removed 1 base from V and 4 bases from J; junction bases left unmatched: 3. The CDR3 DNA reads as TGTGCCACCAGCAGAGTAACGGGAGGAGAGACCCAGTACTTC. Translation: CATSRVTGGETQYF. The variable domain in full, with the rest retrieved from reference TRBV15 and TRBJ2-5, is DAMVIQNPRYQVTQFGKPVTLSCSQTLNHNVMYWYQQKSSQAPKLLFHYYDKDFNNEADTPDNFQSRRPNTSFCFLDIRSPGLGDTAMYLCATSRVTGGETQYFGPGTRLLVL.

The chain carries TRBV6-1 and TRBJ2-7, with 11 bases aligning to TRBD1. Germline values: CDR1 MNHNS, CDR2 SASEGT. The CDR3 runs to 15 residues. Trimming at V came to 2 bases and at J to 5 bases, leaving 5 bases not matched to a gene. The CDR3 DNA follows: TGTGCCAGCAGTGAACCTGGGACAGGGGGACACGAGCAGTACTTC. Its translation is CASSEPGTGGHEQYF.

This clonotype showed up just a few times. The rearrangement uses TRBV6-1 and TRBJ2-3, with TRBD2 matching over 9 bases. The CDR3 is 18 amino acids. The junction had 12 bases not matched to a gene; V was cut back by 2 bases and J by 3 bases. Germline CDR1 and CDR2: MNHNS and SASEGT. The CDR3 loop is CASSESIVVAGVTDTQYF. The CDR3 DNA sequence: TGTGCCAGCAGTGAATCGATAGTGGTAGCGGGAGTGACAGATACGCAGTATTTT.

This clonotype turned up a few times. The chain carries TRBV27 and TRBJ1-1; TRBD1 agrees at 7 bases. The CDR3 runs to 13 residues. Trimming removed 4 bases from V and 6 bases from J; junction bases left unmatched: 5. The germline V gene has CDR1 MNHEY and CDR2 SMNVEV (reference sequence). CDR3 sequence: CASSYRGRPEAFF. The CDR3 DNA reads TGTGCCAGCAGTTACAGGGGTAGACCTGAAGCTTTCTTT.

This clonotype occurred many times. This rearrangement joins TRBV4-2 to TRBJ2-1; D uncertain. Trimming removed 1 base from V and 4 bases from J, with 8 bases in between. The CDR3 spans 14 residues. Germline-derived CDR1 and CDR2 are LGHNA and YNFKEQ. CDR3 bases: TGTGCCAGCAGCCAAGGAGAAGGATACAATGAGCAGTTCTTC. Translation: CASSQGEGYNEQFF.

This clonotype has at least ten counts. The chain carries TRBV5-1 and TRBJ1-1; maybe TRBD1 (6 bases). Germline assignment: CDR1 SGHRS and CDR2 YFSETQ. The ends were cut back, 4 bases at V and 5 bases at J, with 12 bases in the middle. The CDR3 has 13 amino acids. CDR3 bases: TGCGCCAGCAGCATCTCAGGGGTGACTGAAGCTTTCTTT. Translating gives CASSISGVTEAFF.